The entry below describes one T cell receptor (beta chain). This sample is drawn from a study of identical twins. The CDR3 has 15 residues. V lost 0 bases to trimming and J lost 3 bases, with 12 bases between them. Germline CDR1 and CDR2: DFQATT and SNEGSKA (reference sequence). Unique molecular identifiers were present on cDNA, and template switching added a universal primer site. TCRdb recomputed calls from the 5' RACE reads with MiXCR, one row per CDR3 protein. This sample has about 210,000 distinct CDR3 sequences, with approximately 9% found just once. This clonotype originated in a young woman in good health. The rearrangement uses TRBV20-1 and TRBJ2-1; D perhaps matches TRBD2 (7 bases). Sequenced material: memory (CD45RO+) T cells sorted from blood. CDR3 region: CSARDRGAFYNEQFF. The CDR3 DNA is TGCAGTGCTAGAGATCGGGGGGCCTTCTACAATGAGCAGTTCTTC.